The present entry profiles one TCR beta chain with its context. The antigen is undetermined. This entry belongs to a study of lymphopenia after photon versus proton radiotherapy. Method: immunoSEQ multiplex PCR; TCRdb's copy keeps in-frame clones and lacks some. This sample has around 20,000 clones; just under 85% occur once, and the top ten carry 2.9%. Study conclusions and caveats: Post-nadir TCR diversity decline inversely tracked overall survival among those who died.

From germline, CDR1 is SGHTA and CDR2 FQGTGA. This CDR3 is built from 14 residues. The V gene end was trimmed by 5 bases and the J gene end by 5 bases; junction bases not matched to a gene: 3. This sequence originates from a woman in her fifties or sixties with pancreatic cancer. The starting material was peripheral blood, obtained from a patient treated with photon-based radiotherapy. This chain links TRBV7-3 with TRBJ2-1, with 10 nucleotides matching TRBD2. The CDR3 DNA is TGTGCCAGCAGCGTCAGCGGGAGGGACAATGAGCAGTTCTTC. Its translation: CASSVSGRDNEQFF.